A single sample gave rise to the 31 T cell receptor beta chains below, sequenced in a study of beta chain features in type 1 diabetes. Findings and limits, study-wide: Among all four CD4+ subsets, Type 1 diabetes patients had TCRB CDR3s that were moderately but significantly shorter.

These TCRs are of unknown antigen specificity. Expressed TCRB transcripts were sequenced because the isolated RNA had all been reverse transcribed beforehand. Some clones are missing from TCRdb's copy, which holds only in-frame ones; the method was immunoSEQ multiplex PCR. The sample records about 130,000 clones, approximately 10% being singletons. Sequencing was carried out using central memory CD4+ T cells from blood. These TCRs come from a man under 40 with type 1 diabetes.

The genes are TRBV6-6 and TRBJ1-6; D call uncertain. Trimming removed 10 bases from V and 9 bases from J, with 16 bases in between. The CDR3 covers 13 residues. The germline V gene encodes CDR1 MNHNY and CDR2 SVGAGI (reference sequence). The CDR3 reads CAIAPDPGSPLHF. The CDR3 DNA follows: TGTGCCATTGCCCCCGACCCAGGTTCACCCCTCCACTTT.

This clone was recorded at least ten times. This specimen includes other DNA sequences encoding the same CDR3. The V and J genes are TRBV7-9 and TRBJ1-1; D not resolved. The CDR3 extends over 13 amino acids. V was shortened by 3 bases and J by 1 base, with 6 bases between the two germline ends. From germline, CDR1 is SEHNR and CDR2 FQNEAQ (reference sequence). CDR3 coding DNA: TGTGCCAGCAGCTTTGACTCGAACACTGAAGCTTTCTTT. Translated, it gives CASSFDSNTEAFF.

In its sample, this clone was seen a few times. The V call is TRBV4-2, the J call TRBJ2-1; 12 bases fit TRBD2. Trimming at V came to 7 bases and at J to 0 bases, leaving 13 bases not matched to a gene. This CDR3 has 19 amino acids. The germline V gene encodes CDR1 LGHNA and CDR2 YNFKEQ. CDR3 sequence reads: CASKTGTSGSGSSYNEQFF. Written as DNA, the CDR3 is TGTGCCAGCAAAACCGGGACTAGCGGGTCCGGGAGCTCCTACAATGAGCAGTTCTTC.

This clone showed up just a few times. The chain recombines TRBV5-6 with TRBJ2-5; TRBD1 matches at 7 bases. The J segment lost 1 base and the V segment lost 4 bases, leaving 4 bases of the junction unmatched. The CDR3 loop spans 14 amino acids. Germline CDR1 SGHDT, CDR2 YYEEEE. CDR3 sequence: CASSPGTVQETQYF. Here the CDR3 DNA reads TGTGCCAGCAGCCCAGGGACAGTCCAAGAGACCCAGTACTTC.

This clone showed up just a few times. This chain uses TRBV6-5 with TRBJ1-2, with 7 bases fitting TRBD1. V was clipped by 6 bases and J by 3 bases; unmatched bases: 10. Germline CDR1 is MNHEY and CDR2 is SVGAGI. This CDR3 comprises 15 residues. The CDR3 reads CASRATTGEHYGYTF. CDR3 sequence (DNA): TGTGCCAGCAGGGCTACAACAGGGGAACACTATGGCTACACCTTC.

The chain combines TRBV5-6 with TRBJ2-7, with 9 bases identical to TRBD1. Trimming took 3 bases from V and 5 from J; bases not matched to a gene: 9. The CDR3 spans 15 residues. The germline gives CDR1 SGHDT, CDR2 YYEEEE. CDR3 nucleotides: TGTGCCAGCAGCTCGGGGGGACAGGGTGGCCACGAGCAGTACTTC. This encodes CASSSGGQGGHEQYF.

The genes are TRBV7-8 and TRBJ1-1, with D possibly matching TRBD1 (6 bases). V lost 5 bases and J 4 bases, leaving 11 bases between the germline ends. CDR3 length equals 13 residues. Germline assignment: CDR1 SGHVS and CDR2 FQNEAQ. CDR3 DNA: TGTGCCAGCAGCGCTAGGGGGATCACTGAAGCTTTCTTT. This gives the protein CASSARGITEAFF.

This clone has only a few counts. The genes are TRBV6-1 and TRBJ2-1, with 10 nucleotides matching TRBD1. This CDR3 contains 14 residues. Germline CDR1 is MNHNS and CDR2 is SASEGT. V trimming: 6 bases; J trimming: 5 bases; junction bases outside the gene matches: 4. The CDR3 loop is CASRGDRGNNEQFF. CDR3 in DNA: TGTGCCAGCAGGGGGGACAGGGGAAACAATGAGCAGTTCTTC.

This chain connects TRBV5-4 to TRBJ2-2, with D possibly matching TRBD1 (6 bases). V was pared by 0 bases and J by 4 bases, with 10 bases between. CDR1 SGHNT and CDR2 YYREEE come from the germline V gene (reference sequence). This CDR3 contains 15 residues. The CDR3 reads CASSLGTGSTGELFF. CDR3 DNA sequence: TGTGCCAGCAGCTTGGGAACAGGGTCCACCGGGGAGCTGTTTTTT.

The table lists this clone with a few counts. This chain links TRBV4-2 with TRBJ2-7; tentatively, D is TRBD1 (6 bases). The germline gives CDR1 LGHNA, CDR2 YNFKEQ. The CDR3 is 14 residues long. Trimming took off 4 bases at V and 0 bases at J, with 10 bases between the two ends. This CDR3 is CASSLGQSSYEQYF. The CDR3 DNA follows: TGTGCCAGCAGCCTAGGACAGAGCTCCTACGAGCAGTACTTC.

There are a few counts of this clone. V is TRBV15 and J is TRBJ1-6; D is uncertain. The V gene lost 0 bases and the J gene lost 7 bases, with 4 bases spanning the gap. CDR1 and CDR2 (germline): LNHNV, YYDKDF (reference sequence). This CDR3 is built from 13 residues. CDR3 sequence (DNA): TGTGCCACCAGCAGAGATGCGAATTCACCCCTCCACTTT. Its protein is CATSRDANSPLHF. The whole variable domain, filled in from reference TRBV15 and TRBJ1-6, reads DAMVIQNPRYQVTQFGKPVTLSCSQTLNHNVMYWYQQKSSQAPKLLFHYYDKDFNNEADTPDNFQSRRPNTSFCFLDIRSPGLGDTAMYLCATSRDANSPLHFGNGTRLTVT.

This chain joins TRBV7-2 and TRBJ2-3; D unresolved. This CDR3 has 12 amino acids. Germline CDR1 is SGHTA and CDR2 is FQGNSA. Between the trimmed V and J ends, which lost 5 bases and 2 bases, there was a span of 5 bases. CDR3 sequence reads: CASSPVTDTQYF. The DNA of the CDR3 is TGTGCCAGCAGCCCAGTCACAGATACGCAGTATTTT.

The chain employs TRBV5-1 and TRBJ1-4; D is unresolved. Trimming cost V 4 bases and J 0 bases, with 7 bases left between them. The CDR3 has 14 residues. Per germline, CDR1 SGHRS and CDR2 YFSETQ. The CDR3 loop reads CASSELATNEKLFF. The CDR3 coding sequence is TGCGCCAGCAGCGAGCTCGCAACTAATGAAAAACTGTTTTTT.

This clone appeared once. The V and J genes are TRBV5-1 and TRBJ2-7; TRBD2 matches 11 bases. V gave up 8 bases and J gave up 3 bases; unmatched junction bases: 4. Per germline, CDR1 SGHRS and CDR2 YFSETQ. The CDR3 runs 13 residues. CDR3 sequence (DNA): TGCGCCAGTTCGACTAGCGGGAACTACGAGCAGTACTTC. Protein: CASSTSGNYEQYF.

There are a few counts of this clone. The rearrangement links TRBV2 to TRBJ2-1; D is possibly TRBD2 (5 bases). V was shortened by 7 bases and J by 10 bases, with 17 bases between the two germline ends. This CDR3 is 13 amino acids long. The germline CDR1 and CDR2 sequences are SNHLY and FYNNEI. The DNA for the CDR3 is TGTGCCAGCAAAGTTACTAGGGAAATAGAGCAGTTCTTC. This translates into CASKVTREIEQFF. The full variable domain, in which reference TRBV2 and TRBJ2-1 provide the parts outside the CDR3, is EPEVTQTPSHQVTQMGQEVILRCVPISNHLYFYWYRQILGQKVEFLVSFYNNEISEKSEIFDDQFSVERPDGSNFTLKIRSTKLEDSAMYFCASKVTREIEQFFGPGTRLTVL.

The chain joins TRBV7-2 to TRBJ1-5, with a tentative D call TRBD1 (6 bases). With 5 bases removed from V and 7 bases from J, the gap between germline ends came to 21 bases. This CDR3 comprises 16 residues. Germline values: CDR1 SGHTA, CDR2 FQGNSA. CDR3 bases: TGTGCCAGCAGCCCAGTTGGGGGGGCAGGCCGGCAGCCCCAGCATTTT. Translation gives CASSPVGGAGRQPQHF.

This clone showed up just a few times. CDR3 sequence: CASSLQDTGELFF. CDR3 nucleotide sequence: TGTGCCAGCAGCCTACAGGATACCGGGGAGCTGTTTTTT. The chain combines TRBV7-8 with TRBJ2-2, with D possibly being TRBD1 (5 bases). The germline CDR1 and CDR2 sequences are SGHVS and FQNEAQ. This CDR3 spans 13 amino acids. V shed 5 bases and J shed 5 bases, with 9 bases lying between them.

This clone has ten or more counts. The chain has TRBV7-2 and TRBJ2-5; 8 bases align to TRBD2. With V trimmed by 4 bases and J by 3 bases, 10 bases remained unmatched. Germline V gives CDR1 SGHTA, CDR2 FQGNSA. The CDR3 spans 16 residues. The CDR3 reads CASSSPRGGPKETQYF. CDR3 in DNA: TGTGCCAGCAGCTCGCCTCGCGGGGGGCCGAAAGAGACCCAGTACTTC.

The chain links TRBV7-6 to TRBJ1-2; possible D gene TRBD1, 6 bases. This CDR3 region has 15 residues. CDR1 and CDR2 from the germline V gene are SGHVS and FNYEAQ. Trimming stripped 1 base from V and 7 bases from J, with 16 bases between. CDR3 bases: TGTGCCAGCAGCTTAGAGATTACAGGGACGGGTGGCTACACCTTC. Translation gives CASSLEITGTGGYTF.

The chain uses TRBV19 and TRBJ2-7; perhaps TRBD1 as D (6 bases). Looked up from germline, CDR1 is LNHDA and CDR2 is SQIVND (reference sequence). CDR3 length: 15 amino acids. The V gene lost 3 bases and the J gene lost 3 bases, with 15 bases spanning the gap. DNA for the CDR3: TGTGCCAGTAGTATGGGTGGCAGGGGCGGCTACGAGCAGTACTTC. Amino acids: CASSMGGRGGYEQYF.

The V and J genes are TRBV30 and TRBJ1-2, with 8 bases that match TRBD1. V lost 3 bases, J lost 8 bases, and 5 bases stayed unmatched. Germline CDR1 is GTSNPN and CDR2 is SVGIG (reference sequence). This CDR3 is 12 amino acids long. The CDR3 DNA is TGTGCCTGGAGCCCAACAGGGGGAGGCTACACCTTC. Its translation is CAWSPTGGGYTF.

This clone showed up many times. J is TRBJ1-1 and V is TRBV14; no clear D. The CDR3 is 15 residues long. Germline CDR1 and CDR2: SGHDN and FVKESK. The germline V and J ends were trimmed by 0 bases and 3 bases, with 11 bases remaining between them. CDR3 in DNA: TGTGCCAGCAGCCAAGATGTCCCGGGGTACACTGAAGCTTTCTTT. It encodes CASSQDVPGYTEAFF.

This clone turned up a few times. The CDR3 is CASSPRGSNQPQHF. The CDR3 region has the DNA TGTGCCAGCAGTCCCCGAGGGAGCAATCAGCCCCAGCATTTT. This chain connects TRBV28 to TRBJ1-5; D remains unclear. The germline V and J ends were trimmed by 5 bases and 1 base, with 9 bases remaining between them. CDR3 length: 14 amino acids. Germline assignment: CDR1 MDHEN and CDR2 SYDVKM.

In this sample, this clone turned up a few times. V usage is TRBV7-2 and J usage is TRBJ2-1; maybe TRBD2 (5 bases). The CDR3 consists of 14 residues. V was trimmed by 6 bases and J by 8 bases, leaving 17 bases between them. The V gene's germline CDR1 is SGHTA and CDR2 FQGNSA. CDR3 sequence: CASREAHSADEQFF. The CDR3 DNA is TGTGCCAGCAGGGAGGCGCATTCGGCCGATGAGCAGTTCTTC.

The CDR3 DNA sequence: TGTGCCTGGAGCCCCAGCGGGAATGGCTACACCTTC. Protein sequence: CAWSPSGNGYTF. The chain has TRBV30 and TRBJ1-2, with unresolved D. CDR3 size: 12 residues. The germline CDR1 and CDR2 sequences are GTSNPN and SVGIG (reference sequence). Trimming cost V 3 bases and J 6 bases, with 11 bases left between them.

V is TRBV5-1 and J is TRBJ2-2; TRBD1 matches 7 bases. After removal of 3 bases from V and 4 bases from J, the junction contained 0 bases not matched to a gene. The CDR3 is 13 amino acids. The germline gives CDR1 SGHRS, CDR2 YFSETQ. As DNA, the CDR3 is TGCGCCAGCAGCTCAGGGGGCACCGGGGAGCTGTTTTTT. As protein: CASSSGGTGELFF. Drawing the rest from reference TRBV5-1 and TRBJ2-2, the complete variable domain is KAGVTQTPRYLIKTRGQQVTLSCSPISGHRSVSWYQQTPGQGLQFLFEYFSETQRNKGNFPGRFSGRQFSNSRSEMNVSTLELGDSALYLCASSSGGTGELFFGEGSRLTVL.

The V call is TRBV23-1, the J call TRBJ1-5; weak D call: TRBD1 (6 bases). TRBV23-1 is filed as an ORF, its function uncertain. The V end was cut by 8 bases, the J end by 5 bases, with 25 bases between. The CDR3 runs 17 residues. The DNA of the CDR3 is TGCGCCAGCGGCCATAAAAAAGGGAACAGGGAACATCAGCCCCAGCATTTT. It yields the protein CASGHKKGNREHQPQHF.

This clone came up a few times. The chain combines TRBV4-3 with TRBJ1-2; 7 nucleotides line up with TRBD1. Trimming cost V 4 bases and J 2 bases; bases outside gene matches: 7. The CDR3 has 15 amino acids. From germline, CDR1 is LGHNA and CDR2 YSLEER. The CDR3 here is CASSPIGTVNYGYTF. DNA of the CDR3: TGCGCCAGCAGCCCGATCGGGACAGTCAACTATGGCTACACCTTC.

There are a few counts of this clone. The chain carries TRBV9 and TRBJ2-1; possibly TRBD2 for D (5 bases). Germline V gene lookup returns CDR1 SGDLS and CDR2 YYNGEE. V lost 9 bases and J 9 bases, leaving 19 bases between the germline ends. CDR3 size: 13 residues. The CDR3 sequence: CATSVSVEGEQFF. The CDR3 DNA is TGTGCCACCTCCGTTTCTGTCGAGGGTGAGCAGTTCTTC.

The sample holds a few counts of this clone. This sample includes further DNA sequences coding for the same CDR3. V is TRBV9 and J is TRBJ2-5, with D perhaps TRBD2 (5 bases). Trimming removed 0 bases at V and 2 bases at J, with 8 bases between. Germline V CDR1 and CDR2: SGDLS, YYNGEE. The CDR3 runs 14 residues. CDR3 protein: CASSVDRTQETQYF. For the CDR3, the DNA is TGTGCCAGCAGCGTAGATAGGACTCAAGAGACCCAGTACTTC.

A few counts support this clone. The chain employs TRBV6-6 and TRBJ1-4; 10 bases match TRBD1. The germline V gene has CDR1 MNHNY and CDR2 SVGAGI (reference sequence). This CDR3 has 15 residues. After removal of 5 bases from V and 8 bases from J, the junction contained 8 bases not matched to a gene. CDR3 residues: CASSRIGQGGEKLFF. CDR3 bases: TGTGCCAGCAGTCGCATCGGACAGGGGGGGGAAAAACTGTTTTTT.